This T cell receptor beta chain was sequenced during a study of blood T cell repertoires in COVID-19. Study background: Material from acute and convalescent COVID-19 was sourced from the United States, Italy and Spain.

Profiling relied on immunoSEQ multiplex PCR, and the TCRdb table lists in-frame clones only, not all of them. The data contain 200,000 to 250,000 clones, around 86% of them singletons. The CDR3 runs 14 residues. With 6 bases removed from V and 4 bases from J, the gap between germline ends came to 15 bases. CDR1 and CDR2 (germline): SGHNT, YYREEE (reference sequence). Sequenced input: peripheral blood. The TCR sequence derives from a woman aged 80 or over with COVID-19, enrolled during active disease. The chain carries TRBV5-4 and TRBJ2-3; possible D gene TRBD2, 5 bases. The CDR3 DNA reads TGTGCCAGCACCATCCCGTCGAGGGCAGATACGCAGTATTTT. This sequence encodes CASTIPSRADTQYF. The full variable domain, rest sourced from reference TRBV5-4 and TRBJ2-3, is ETGVTQSPTHLIKTRGQQVTLRCSSQSGHNTVSWYQQALGQGPQFIFQYYREEENGRGNFPPRFSGLQFPNYSSELNVNALELDDSALYLCASTIPSRADTQYFGPGTRLTVL.